The next 19 T cell receptor beta chains were all read from a single sample in a study of T-cell reconstitution after alpha-beta-depleted transplantation in children. Unique molecular identifiers tagged the TCRbeta library. Via MiXCR, TCRdb re-called the PCR reads, giving one row per CDR3 protein. This table holds a few thousand distinct CDR3 sequences, less than 9% found once. Sequencing used PBMCs, mostly from graft donor cells, obtained 60 days after TCRalphabeta/CD19-depleted stem cell transplant. These receptor sequences come from a boy younger than two who had a stem cell transplant for SCID, so the T cells may come from the graft donor.

Sample share makes this clonotype medium-sized. The chain has TRBV18 and TRBJ2-7, with D hard to call. CDR1 KGHSH and CDR2 LQKENI come from the germline V gene. Trimming removed 1 base at V and 9 bases at J, with 19 bases between. There are 15 residues in the CDR3. The CDR3 sequence is CASSPQVASWHGQYF. The CDR3 coding sequence is TGTGCCAGCTCACCACAAGTCGCATCATGGCACGGGCAGTACTTC.

This clonotype is judged medium-sized. The chain carries TRBV20-1 and TRBJ2-3; D is unresolved. This CDR3 has 14 residues. CDR1 and CDR2 from the germline V gene are DFQATT and SNEGSKA (reference sequence). V shed 4 bases and J shed 3 bases, with 14 bases lying between them. The CDR3: CSAKPGYQTDTQYF. The CDR3 DNA sequence: TGCAGTGCTAAGCCAGGCTACCAGACAGATACGCAGTATTTT.

By frequency in the sample, this clonotype is medium-sized (0.01 to 0.1%). The junction shows a germline mismatch at one end, possibly a read error. The chain couples TRBV7-9 to TRBJ2-1; 9 nucleotides line up with TRBD1. CDR3 length: 12 residues. Germline CDR1 reads SEHNR; CDR2 reads FQNEAQ (reference sequence). The CDR3 loop reads CASSNNRGPLIF. In DNA, the CDR3 is TGTGCCAGCAGCAACAACAGGGGGCCGTTGATCTTC. Combining the CDR3 with reference TRBV7-9 and TRBJ2-1 gives the whole variable domain DTGVSQNPRHKITKRGQNVTFRCDPISEHNRLYWYRQTLGQGPEFLTYFQNEAQLEKSRLLSDRFSAERPKGSFSTLEIQRTEQGDSAMYLCASSNNRGPLIFGPGTRLTVL.

This clonotype qualifies as medium-sized (0.01 to 0.1%). The chain carries TRBV7-6 and TRBJ1-6; possible D gene TRBD1, 6 bases. Germline lookup yields CDR1 SGHVS and CDR2 FNYEAQ. The V end lost 5 bases, the J end lost 9 bases, and 11 bases lay between the germline ends. The CDR3 is made up of 13 amino acids. CDR3 sequence reads: CASSHKGGSPLHF. CDR3 bases: TGTGCCAGCAGCCATAAGGGGGGTTCACCCCTCCACTTT. The full variable domain, with the rest looked up from reference TRBV7-6 and TRBJ1-6, is GAGVSQSPRYKVTKRGQDVALRCDPISGHVSLYWYRQALGQGPEFLTYFNYEAQQDKSGLPNDRFSAERPEGSISTLTIQRTEQRDSAMYRCASSHKGGSPLHFGNGTRLTVT.

This clonotype appeared many times. V and J are TRBV20-1 and TRBJ2-2, with D maybe TRBD2 (6 bases). Trimming pared 4 bases from V and 0 bases from J, leaving 18 bases between. In germline, CDR1 is DFQATT, CDR2 SNEGSKA (reference sequence). The CDR3 length is 17 residues. The DNA of the CDR3 is TGCAGTGCTATCCGGGAGCAAAGAAAATCGAACACCGGGGAGCTGTTTTTT. It codes for CSAIREQRKSNTGELFF.

This clonotype occurred once. The chain carries TRBV5-8 and TRBJ2-3; 7 bases fit TRBD2. V dropped 7 bases and J dropped 2; count of bases not matched to a gene: 13. The CDR3 length is 16 residues. Germline loops: CDR1 SGHTS, CDR2 YDEGEE. The CDR3 sequence: CASGPVPGGPTDTQYF. The CDR3 DNA follows: TGTGCCAGCGGCCCCGTGCCGGGGGGTCCCACAGATACGCAGTATTTT.

By proportion, this clonotype is medium-sized. The chain is built from TRBV5-1 and TRBJ2-7, with D possibly matching TRBD2 (5 bases). V was shortened by 3 bases and J by 3 bases, with 16 bases between the two germline ends. Per the germline V gene, CDR1 is SGHRS and CDR2 is YFSETQ. This CDR3 comprises 15 residues. CDR3 sequence: CASSSPRGGRYEQYF. CDR3 DNA: TGCGCCAGCAGCTCCCCCCGGGGTGGTCGCTACGAGCAGTACTTC.

In its sample, this clonotype was seen many times. This chain joins TRBV6-5 and TRBJ1-2; a weak D match, TRBD1 (5 bases). CDR3 length: 16 residues. Looked up from germline, CDR1 is MNHEY and CDR2 is SVGAGI. V was trimmed by 0 bases and J by 5 bases, leaving 16 bases between them. CDR3 sequence reads: CASSYSKKGREYGYTF. The CDR3 nucleotides are TGTGCCAGCAGTTACTCGAAGAAGGGGCGGGAGTATGGCTACACCTTC.

This clonotype is labeled as medium-sized. V and J are TRBV10-3 and TRBJ2-7, with 11 positions matching TRBD1. Germline CDR1 reads ENHRY; CDR2 reads SYGVKD. This CDR3 region has 13 residues. V lost 6 bases and J lost 3; bases outside the gene matches: 1. The CDR3 loop reads CAIRGTGGYEQYF. CDR3 nucleotide sequence: TGTGCCATCAGAGGGACAGGGGGCTACGAGCAGTACTTC.

This clonotype has a count of ten or more. The chain couples TRBV18 to TRBJ1-6; D gene unclear. The CDR3 totals 15 residues. CDR1 is KGHSH and CDR2 is LQKENI in the germline V gene. V lost 4 bases and J 7 bases, leaving 14 bases between the germline ends. The CDR3 coding sequence is TGTGCCAGCTCACAATTCCAGGAAAAAAATTCACCCCTCCACTTT. It codes for CASSQFQEKNSPLHF.

In this sample, this clonotype is medium-sized. The V call is TRBV4-1, the J call TRBJ1-1; 7 nucleotides match TRBD1. The germline V gene encodes CDR1 MGHRA and CDR2 YSYEKL. V lost 4 bases, J lost 7 bases, and 12 bases stayed unmatched. The CDR3 runs to 15 residues. CDR3 coding DNA: TGCGCCAGCAGCCGACCCGAGACAGGGCAGCGTGAAGCTTTCTTT. Protein: CASSRPETGQREAFF.

This clonotype is deemed medium-sized. The rearrangement links TRBV5-1 to TRBJ2-5; 7 positions agree with TRBD1. Trimming removed 2 bases from V and 0 bases from J; junction bases left unmatched: 7. CDR1 is SGHRS, CDR2 YFSETQ, per germline. The CDR3 is made up of 16 amino acids. CDR3 DNA: TGCGCCAGCAGCTTAGGTCGGACAGGATACCAAGAGACCCAGTACTTC. This encodes CASSLGRTGYQETQYF.

This clonotype was counted ten times or more. The chain uses TRBV7-8 and TRBJ1-5, with a possible D match to TRBD1 (5 bases). The V gene lost 5 bases and the J gene lost 4 bases, with 15 bases spanning the gap. Germline CDR1 and CDR2: SGHVS and FQNEAQ. CDR3 length: 15 residues. Here the CDR3 reads CASSNRDPQNQPQHF. CDR3 coding DNA: TGTGCCAGCAGCAACCGGGACCCACAAAATCAGCCCCAGCATTTT.

This clonotype was seen repeatedly, ten times or more. This chain joins TRBV6-4 and TRBJ1-5; D might be TRBD1 (6 bases). This CDR3 has 14 amino acids. V lost 7 bases to trimming and J lost 2 bases, with 12 bases between them. Per germline, CDR1 MRHNA and CDR2 SNTAGT. This chain's CDR3 is CASIPDRRNQPQHF. In nucleotides, the CDR3 is TGTGCCAGCATTCCCGACAGGCGCAATCAGCCCCAGCATTTT.

This clonotype rates as medium-sized. V gene TRBV6-4 combines with J gene TRBJ1-6; no definite D call. The CDR3 contains 12 residues. Germline loops: CDR1 MRHNA, CDR2 SNTAGT. V lost 6 bases, J lost 11 bases, and 11 bases lay in between. The CDR3 nucleotides read TGTGCCAGCAGCAATATACCTACACCCCTCCACTTT. This sequence encodes CASSNIPTPLHF.

V gene TRBV2 combines with J gene TRBJ2-2, with D perhaps TRBD1 (6 bases). Trimming stripped 8 bases from V and 0 bases from J, with 10 bases between. Germline CDR1 and CDR2: SNHLY and FYNNEI. The CDR3 consists of 14 residues. The CDR3: CASSGTPNTGELFF. The CDR3 DNA reads as TGTGCCAGCTCCGGGACACCGAACACCGGGGAGCTGTTTTTT.

This clonotype is labeled as medium-sized (0.01 to 0.1%). The V gene is TRBV6-5, the J gene TRBJ2-2, with TRBD1 matching 9 bases. This CDR3 has 16 amino acids. V shed 7 bases and J 1 base; nucleotides not matched to a gene: 7. CDR1 and CDR2 from the germline V gene are MNHEY and SVGAGI. The CDR3 region has the DNA TGTGCCAGCACCCTCCGGACAGGGGTGAACACCGGGGAGCTGTTTTTT. This encodes CASTLRTGVNTGELFF.

This clonotype was observed a single time. The V call is TRBV3-1, the J call TRBJ1-1; no reliable D call. CDR1 is LGHDT, CDR2 YNNKEL, per germline (reference sequence). V was trimmed by 11 bases and J by 7 bases, leaving 14 bases between them. This CDR3 comprises 11 residues. This CDR3 reads CAFSLGVEAFF. Written as DNA, the CDR3 is TGTGCCTTCAGTTTAGGAGTTGAAGCTTTCTTT. The full variable domain, rest sourced from reference TRBV3-1 and TRBJ1-1, is DTAVSQTPKYLVTQMGNDKSIKCEQNLGHDTMYWYKQDSKKFLKIMFSYNNKELIINETVPNRFSPKSPDKAHLNLHINSLELGDSAVYFCAFSLGVEAFFGQGTRLTVV.

By sample fraction, this clonotype is medium-sized. The chain employs TRBV7-2 and TRBJ2-3; the D gene is possibly TRBD1 (6 bases). V shed 2 bases and J shed 6 bases, with 24 bases lying between them. This CDR3 spans 18 amino acids. Germline CDR1 SGHTA, CDR2 FQGNSA. The CDR3 reads CASSLLVPDRKRGDTQYF. The CDR3 DNA reads as TGTGCCAGCAGCTTATTGGTCCCGGACAGAAAAAGGGGTGATACGCAGTATTTT. The whole variable domain, remainder taken from reference TRBV7-2 and TRBJ2-3, is GAGVSQSPSNKVTEKGKDVELRCDPISGHTALYWYRQSLGQGLEFLIYFQGNSAPDKSGLPSDRFSAERTGGSVSTLTIQRTQQEDSAVYLCASSLLVPDRKRGDTQYFGPGTRLTVL.